This T cell receptor (beta chain) was identified in a study of blood T cell repertoires in COVID-19. Turning to the study itself: Donors in the United States, Italy and Spain gave samples during acute or convalescent COVID-19. Sample material is recorded as cDNA or gDNA derived from T cells, B-cell-depleted T cells, or PBMCs.

The CDR3 spans 16 residues. Trimming stripped 1 base from V and 4 bases from J, with 11 bases between. Germline V gives CDR1 SEHNR, CDR2 FQNEAQ (reference sequence). In the original analysis: The assay estimated nucleated cells by amplifying reference gene primers. The table came from immunoSEQ multiplex PCR; TCRdb's copy has only in-frame clones and leaves some out. The V and J calls and the clone size are those of that table, but D and trimming were determined from the DNA. Of around 140,000 clones listed, around 72% are singletons. This clonotype originated in a woman aged 55-70 years with acute or convalescent COVID-19. The gene calls are TRBV7-9 and TRBJ2-6; maybe TRBD2 (5 bases). Sequenced input: peripheral blood. The CDR3 loop reads CASSLGEGMGANVLTF. CDR3 coding DNA: TGTGCCAGCAGCTTAGGAGAGGGAATGGGGGCCAACGTCCTGACTTTC.